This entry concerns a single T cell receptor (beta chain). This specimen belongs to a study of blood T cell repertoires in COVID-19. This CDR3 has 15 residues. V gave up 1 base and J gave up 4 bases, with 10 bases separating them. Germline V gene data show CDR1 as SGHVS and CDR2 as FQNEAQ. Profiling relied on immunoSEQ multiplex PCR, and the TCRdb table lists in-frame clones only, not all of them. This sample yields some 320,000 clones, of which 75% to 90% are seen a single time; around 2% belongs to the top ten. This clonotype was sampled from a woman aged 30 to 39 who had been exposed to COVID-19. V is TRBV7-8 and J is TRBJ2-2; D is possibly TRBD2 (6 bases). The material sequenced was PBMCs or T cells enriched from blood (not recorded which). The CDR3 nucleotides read TGTGCCAGCAGCTTAGGCGGGAAGGGCACCGGGGAGCTGTTTTTT. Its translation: CASSLGGKGTGELFF. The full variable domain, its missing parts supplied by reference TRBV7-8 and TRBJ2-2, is GAGVSQSPRYKVAKRGQDVALRCDPISGHVSLFWYQQALGQGPEFLTYFQNEAQLDKSGLPSDRFFAERPEGSVSTLKIQRTQQEDSAVYLCASSLGGKGTGELFFGEGSRLTVL.